A single sample gave rise to the 30 T cell receptor beta chains below, sequenced in a study of T cells after yellow fever vaccination. TCRdb fed the 5' RACE reads into MiXCR, producing one record per CDR3 protein. The sample yields 310,000 or so distinct CDR3 sequences, around 4% seen once. Specimen: PBMCs, collected on the day of the yellow fever booster vaccination. These receptors came from a man younger than 30 who received the YFV17D yellow fever vaccine.

This clonotype was observed a few times. This sequence joins TRBV24-1 and TRBJ1-2; D perhaps matches TRBD1 (5 bases). The CDR3 spans 13 residues. V was pared by 3 bases and J by 7 bases, with 11 bases between. Looked up from germline, CDR1 is KGHDR and CDR2 is SFDVKD. CDR3 DNA: TGTGCCACCAGTGATGGAAGGGGCGGTGGCTACACCTTC. Translation gives CATSDGRGGGYTF.

This clonotype was counted at least ten times. The chain has TRBV7-9 and TRBJ1-2; 7 nucleotides match TRBD1. Losses at the gene ends were 6 bases for V and 1 base for J; bases not matched to a gene: 5. The germline gives CDR1 SEHNR, CDR2 FQNEAQ (reference sequence). CDR3 length: 14 amino acids. DNA of the CDR3: TGTGCCAGCAGGCCAACAGGGGTTAACTATGGCTACACCTTC. This sequence encodes CASRPTGVNYGYTF.

This clonotype occurred many times. DNA of the CDR3: TGTGCCAGCAGCTACATCCCGGACCCTGTTGGTAATGAGCAGTTCTTC. Translation: CASSYIPDPVGNEQFF. The chain joins TRBV7-2 to TRBJ2-1; the D is unclear. The CDR3 extends over 16 amino acids. V was trimmed by 4 bases and J by 7 bases, leaving 20 bases between them. The germline V gene encodes CDR1 SGHTA and CDR2 FQGNSA.

This clonotype was counted many times. This chain connects TRBV2 to TRBJ2-7; no reliable D call. The V end lost 1 base, the J end lost 5 bases, and 15 bases lay between the germline ends. Germline loops: CDR1 SNHLY, CDR2 FYNNEI. The CDR3 is 15 amino acids. The CDR3 nucleotides read TGTGCCAGCAGTGAAGAGAGGTTTTACCCCCACGAGCAGTACTTC. Its translation: CASSEERFYPHEQYF.

This clonotype has a handful of counts. The chain links TRBV7-6 to TRBJ2-2; either TRBD1 or TRBD2 may supply D (5 bases each). Trimming stripped 6 bases from V and 3 bases from J, with 14 bases between. This CDR3 is 15 amino acids long. Germline CDR1 is SGHVS and CDR2 is FNYEAQ. The CDR3: CASRGWDLDTGELFF. The CDR3 DNA follows: TGTGCCAGCAGGGGATGGGACCTGGACACCGGGGAGCTGTTTTTT.

The J gene is TRBJ2-1, the V gene TRBV5-5; D perhaps matches TRBD1 (6 bases). Trimming shortened V by 5 bases and J by 14 bases, and 20 bases separated the two germline ends. Germline-derived CDR1 and CDR2 are SGHKS and YYEKEE (reference sequence). This CDR3 is built from 13 residues. CDR3 sequence reads: CASRSETGSREFF. Written as DNA, the CDR3 is TGTGCCAGCAGATCCGAAACAGGGTCCCGGGAGTTCTTC.

Ten or more counts support this clonotype. The chain recombines TRBV4-3 with TRBJ2-1, with a tentative D call TRBD2 (5 bases). Germline V gives CDR1 LGHNA, CDR2 YSLEER. This CDR3 comprises 15 residues. Between the trimmed V and J ends, which lost 4 bases and 1 base, there was a span of 11 bases. The CDR3, as DNA: TGCGCCAGCAGCCGAGGGTTCAGTTCCTACAATGAGCAGTTCTTC. It encodes CASSRGFSSYNEQFF.

Many counts were recorded for this clonotype. This chain links TRBV7-8 with TRBJ2-1; TRBD2 is a possible D gene (5 bases). Trimming left V 3 bases short and J 8 bases short, with 17 bases between. CDR3 length: 15 residues. CDR1 and CDR2 from the germline V gene are SGHVS and FQNEAQ. CDR3 nucleotides: TGTGCCAGCAGCTTTACGGACTCCCCTTGGGATGAGCAGTTCTTC. Encoded protein: CASSFTDSPWDEQFF.

Only a few counts were recorded for this clonotype. This chain joins TRBV7-2 and TRBJ2-7; D unclear. V was trimmed by 5 bases and J by 4 bases, leaving 15 bases between them. Germline V CDR1 and CDR2: SGHTA, FQGNSA. The CDR3 length is 14 residues. CDR3 amino acids: CASSAKEGVYEQYV. The DNA for the CDR3 is TGTGCCAGCAGCGCGAAGGAAGGAGTTTACGAGCAGTACGTC.

This clonotype was observed at least ten times. J is TRBJ1-2 and V is TRBV11-2, with a weak D call TRBD1 (5 bases). The CDR3 runs to 16 residues. CDR1 is SGHAT and CDR2 is FQNNGV in the germline V gene. With 7 bases removed from V and 0 bases from J, the gap between germline ends came to 18 bases. The CDR3 spells CASTLNLRGANYGYTF. The CDR3 DNA reads as TGTGCCAGCACCCTAAATCTGAGGGGAGCTAACTATGGCTACACCTTC.

The V call is TRBV21-1, the J call TRBJ2-3; TRBD1 was called by the table and not checked on the DNA. TRBV21-1 is listed as a pseudogene. This CDR3 has 16 amino acids. The CDR3 region is CASSKHRAFNTDTQYF. The CDR3 DNA follows: TGTGCCAGCAGCAAACACAGGGCGTTTAACACAGATACGCAGTATTTT.

This clonotype appeared many times. This chain connects TRBV7-6 to TRBJ2-3, with TRBD2 as a possible D gene (6 bases). Trimming cost V 0 bases and J 5 bases, with 12 bases left between them. Germline assignment: CDR1 SGHVS and CDR2 FNYEAQ. The CDR3 sequence is 15 residues long. The CDR3 DNA sequence: TGTGCCAGCAGCTTAGCGGGAGGCACAGTAGATACGCAGTATTTT. Translating gives CASSLAGGTVDTQYF.

This clonotype was recorded many times. V and J are TRBV5-5 and TRBJ2-1; D is tentatively TRBD1 or TRBD2 (5 bases each). The V gene's germline CDR1 is SGHKS and CDR2 YYEKEE (reference sequence). V shed 0 bases and J shed 8 bases, with 15 bases lying between them. The CDR3 sequence is 15 residues long. CDR3: CASSLVQRGGYEQFF. In DNA form, the CDR3 reads TGTGCCAGCAGCTTGGTCCAGAGGGGTGGTTATGAGCAGTTCTTC.

This clonotype has a count of ten or more. The chain joins TRBV3-1 to TRBJ2-1; TRBD2 matches 13 bases. V lost 0 bases, J lost 8 bases, and 4 bases stayed unmatched. From germline, CDR1 is LGHDT and CDR2 YNNKEL (reference sequence). The CDR3 is 16 amino acids. CDR3 nucleotides: TGTGCCAGCAGCCAAGAGGGACTAGCGGGGTCCCATGAGCAGTTCTTC. It specifies CASSQEGLAGSHEQFF.

The sample holds a few counts of this clonotype. The genes are TRBV6-5 and TRBJ2-3; D call uncertain. The V end was cut by 6 bases, the J end by 0 bases, with 16 bases between. This CDR3 is built from 16 residues. Germline CDR1 reads MNHEY; CDR2 reads SVGAGI. The CDR3 protein is CASSPSLSTSTDTQYF. CDR3 bases: TGTGCCAGCAGCCCCTCGCTTAGTACGAGCACAGATACGCAGTATTTT.

In this sample, this clonotype turned up many times. This chain links TRBV9 with TRBJ2-5; possibly TRBD1 for D (6 bases). The CDR3 length is 16 residues. Per germline, CDR1 SGDLS and CDR2 YYNGEE. V was clipped by 0 bases and J by 5 bases, with 17 bases between them. The DNA of the CDR3 is TGTGCCAGCAGCGTAGGCCCTGGCGGTGGGGGCGAGACCCAGTACTTC. Residues: CASSVGPGGGGETQYF. The whole variable domain, remainder taken from reference TRBV9 and TRBJ2-5, is DSGVTQTPKHLITATGQRVTLRCSPRSGDLSVYWYQQSLDQGLQFLIQYYNGEERAKGNILERFSAQQFPDLHSELNLSSLELGDSALYFCASSVGPGGGGETQYFGPGTRLLVL.

This clonotype was counted only a few times. The rearrangement links TRBV4-2 to TRBJ1-3, with D unresolved. Trimming took off 4 bases at V and 4 bases at J, with 8 bases between the two ends. This CDR3 is 13 amino acids long. From germline, CDR1 is LGHNA and CDR2 YNFKEQ. CDR3 sequence: CASSRIKGNTIYF. The DNA of the CDR3 is TGTGCCAGCAGCCGCATTAAGGGAAACACCATATATTTT.

In its sample, this clonotype was seen a few times. The CDR3 region has the DNA TGTGCCAGCAGCCGGGTCGGTGGGATTCCCTACAATGAGCAGTTCTTC. Translation gives CASSRVGGIPYNEQFF. The chain recombines TRBV4-2 with TRBJ2-1, with D uncertain. Germline assignment: CDR1 LGHNA and CDR2 YNFKEQ. V gave up 4 bases and J gave up 2 bases, with 15 bases separating them. CDR3 length: 16 residues.

At least ten counts were recorded for this clonotype. The chain employs TRBV28 and TRBJ2-5; D not certain. This CDR3 contains 14 residues. Trimming removed 6 bases from V and 3 bases from J, with 14 bases in between. Germline CDR1 MDHEN, CDR2 SYDVKM. The CDR3 here is CASSKRLKKETQYF. CDR3 DNA sequence: TGTGCCAGCAGCAAAAGGTTGAAAAAAGAGACCCAGTACTTC.

CDR3: CASSLEQGANDTQYF. CDR3 bases: TGCGCCAGCAGCTTGGAACAGGGGGCTAACGATACGCAGTATTTT. The V call is TRBV5-1, the J call TRBJ2-3; 9 bases line up with TRBD1. V dropped 0 bases and J dropped 6; count of bases not matched to a gene: 5. The CDR3 has 15 amino acids. Germline CDR1 reads SGHRS; CDR2 reads YFSETQ.

The CDR3: CASSPRLAGGSDTQYF. For the CDR3, the DNA is TGTGCCAGCAGTCCTCGACTAGCGGGGGGATCGGATACGCAGTATTTT. The genes are TRBV28 and TRBJ2-3; 13 bases match TRBD2. V gave up 5 bases and J gave up 6 bases; unmatched junction bases: 8. This CDR3 region has 16 residues. The germline V gene encodes CDR1 MDHEN and CDR2 SYDVKM.

This clonotype was seen many times. V and J are TRBV28 and TRBJ1-3; D not resolved. There are 12 residues in the CDR3. With 5 bases removed from V and 4 bases from J, the gap between germline ends came to 6 bases. Germline-derived CDR1 and CDR2 are MDHEN and SYDVKM. In DNA form, the CDR3 reads TGTGCCAGCAGTGTCACAGGAAACACCATATATTTT. It specifies CASSVTGNTIYF. The variable domain in full, with the rest retrieved from reference TRBV28 and TRBJ1-3, is DVKVTQSSRYLVKRTGEKVFLECVQDMDHENMFWYRQDPGLGLRLIYFSYDVKMKEKGDIPEGYSVSREKKERFSLILESASTNQTSMYLCASSVTGNTIYFGEGSWLTVV.

This clonotype was counted a few times. The CDR3 DNA is TGTGCCAGCTCACCACCCCTAGCGGGGTCAGAGACCCAGTACTTC. It yields the protein CASSPPLAGSETQYF. The chain has TRBV18 and TRBJ2-5, with TRBD2 matching 9 bases. Germline lookup yields CDR1 KGHSH and CDR2 LQKENI. This CDR3 has 15 residues. V was clipped by 0 bases and J by 4 bases; unmatched bases: 3.

This clonotype was seen many times. J is TRBJ1-2 and V is TRBV7-2, with TRBD1 identical over 7 bases. J gave up 2 bases and V 7 bases, and 10 bases lay outside the gene matches. Germline values: CDR1 SGHTA, CDR2 FQGNSA. CDR3 length: 15 amino acids. For the CDR3, the DNA is TGTGCCAGCACCAACACCCTACAGGGGAACTATGGCTACACCTTC. This gives the protein CASTNTLQGNYGYTF.

In this sample, this clonotype turned up many times. The genes are TRBV10-3 and TRBJ2-1, with 8 nucleotides matching TRBD1. This CDR3 contains 14 residues. The junction had 9 bases not matched to a gene; V was cut back by 8 bases and J by 6 bases. Germline CDR1 and CDR2: ENHRY and SYGVKD. DNA of the CDR3: TGTGCCATCTCTGACAGGGGAAAAGTCAATGAGCAGTTCTTC. Protein: CAISDRGKVNEQFF.

This clonotype showed up many times. The chain uses TRBV11-2 and TRBJ1-2; 8 bases map to TRBD1. Germline CDR1 reads SGHAT; CDR2 reads FQNNGV. The CDR3 is made up of 13 amino acids. V lost 5 bases to trimming and J lost 7 bases; unmatched junction nucleotides: 6. The CDR3 sequence is CASSTTGAVGYTF. As DNA, the CDR3 is TGTGCCAGCAGCACGACAGGGGCGGTTGGCTACACCTTC.

This clonotype was observed at least ten times. The V and J genes are TRBV20-1 and TRBJ2-1, with D perhaps TRBD2 (6 bases). Trimming cost V 3 bases and J 5 bases, with 11 bases left between them. Per germline, CDR1 DFQATT and CDR2 SNEGSKA (reference sequence). This CDR3 has 13 residues. CDR3 coding DNA: TGCAGTGCTAGGGGGGAGGCTGACAATGAGCAGTTCTTC. This encodes CSARGEADNEQFF.

This clonotype has just a few counts. The chain joins TRBV15 to TRBJ1-1, with a tentative D call TRBD1 (5 bases). CDR3 size: 16 residues. Germline CDR1 LNHNV, CDR2 YYDKDF (reference sequence). V was shortened by 1 base and J by 1 base, with 13 bases between the two germline ends. The CDR3 DNA reads TGTGCCACCAGCAGAGGGTTTAACAGGAGGAACACTGAAGCTTTCTTT. Protein product: CATSRGFNRRNTEAFF.

This clonotype was seen repeatedly, ten times or more. The rearrangement joins TRBV7-2 to TRBJ2-1; 7 bases are a match to TRBD1. CDR1 is SGHTA and CDR2 is FQGNSA in the germline V gene. Germline trimming cut 5 bases from V and 7 bases from J; bases unmatched to any gene: 8. The CDR3 runs 14 residues. The CDR3 reads CASSRPGRGNEQFF. The DNA of the CDR3 is TGTGCCAGCAGCCGACCCGGCAGGGGGAATGAGCAGTTCTTC. The full variable domain, completed using reference TRBV7-2 and TRBJ2-1, is GAGVSQSPSNKVTEKGKDVELRCDPISGHTALYWYRQSLGQGLEFLIYFQGNSAPDKSGLPSDRFSAERTGGSVSTLTIQRTQQEDSAVYLCASSRPGRGNEQFFGPGTRLTVL.

V gene TRBV20-1 combines with J gene TRBJ2-7, with TRBD2 matching over 8 bases. Germline V gene lookup returns CDR1 DFQATT and CDR2 SNEGSKA (reference sequence). V gave up 0 bases and J gave up 4 bases; unmatched junction bases: 17. The CDR3 is 18 residues long. CDR3 loop: CSARDHVGAGGRSYEQYV. CDR3 nucleotides: TGCAGTGCTAGAGATCATGTGGGCGCGGGGGGCCGATCTTACGAGCAGTACGTC.